This TCR beta chain was identified during a study of CD8 T cells in ankylosing spondylitis. Study conclusions and caveats: Several of the motif variants were reported before in synovial fluid and blood from reactive arthritis. Seemingly characteristic of ankylosing spondylitis blood was a TCR beta motif consisting of eight highly homologous variants. Within matched ankylosing spondylitis synovial fluid, disease-linked clones were reportedly significantly enriched. A CD8+ phenotype characterized the disease-linked clones, which were relatively rare in peripheral blood.

In regard to this clonotype: What it binds is not known.

Per germline, CDR1 SGHVS and CDR2 FQNEAQ. The CDR3 length is 14 residues. Germline trimming cut 5 bases from V and 5 bases from J; bases unmatched to any gene: 7. With molecular barcodes, quantitative 5'-RACE was used to make the TCR beta libraries. TCRdb independently ran MiXCR on the 5' RACE reads; one entry per CDR3 protein. The repertoire includes 750,000 to 850,000 distinct CDR3 sequences, approximately 12% of them detected once, and around 0.51% sits in the top ten. The sequenced sample consisted of blood, either unsorted or a sorted T cell fraction (not recorded which). The rearrangement links TRBV7-8 to TRBJ1-1; TRBD1 agrees at 8 bases. The sequence was obtained from a male donor with ankylosing spondylitis. CDR3 protein: CASSIRTGLTEAFF. In nucleotides, the CDR3 is TGTGCCAGCAGCATAAGGACAGGGTTGACTGAAGCTTTCTTT.